A single TCR beta chain is shown here with its context. What it binds is not known. The PCR used 60 Vbeta and 13 Jbeta primers. Here immunoSEQ multiplex PCR was the method, and the copy in TCRdb shows in-frame clones only, minus some. The data contain roughly 150,000 clones, roughly 87% of them singletons. Germline V gene lookup returns CDR1 SGHRS and CDR2 YFSETQ. This CDR3 is built from 13 residues. Deletions cut 2 bases from V and 5 bases from J, with 7 bases between. This entry comes from a study of cytomegalovirus exposure and HLA in healthy donors. Overall study context: T cells numbering around 170 million yielded 95 million to 140 million unique TCR beta sequences in an earlier analysis. General study results and limits: A further, later analysis showed that HLA-associated TCR beta chains (compared with equally common others) were more clonally expanded.

Donors were nominally healthy when sampled, though unrecorded immune exposures were likely. The sample consisted of PBMCs. This clonotype was obtained from a man aged 30-40 years in good health and CMV-seropositive. The chain is built from TRBV5-1 and TRBJ2-2, with D hard to call. The CDR3 DNA is TGCGCCAGCAGCTTCGTCCTTACCGGGGAGCTGTTTTTT. The encoded protein is CASSFVLTGELFF.